This T cell receptor beta chain was captured by sequencing in a study of cytomegalovirus exposure and HLA in healthy donors. Findings and caveats of the study: Cytomegalovirus association was assigned to about 150 TCR beta chains. At a 0.05 false discovery rate, a later analysis found 16,951 TCR beta sequences to be associated with HLA alleles.

Worth noting for this clone: As yet, its antigen is unknown.

The CDR3 is made up of 15 amino acids. Germline V gene sequence: CDR1 MNHNY, CDR2 SVGAGI (reference sequence). Trimming took 6 bases from V and 6 from J; bases not matched to a gene: 9. With 60 Vbeta and 13 Jbeta primers, the PCR was carried out. Data came from immunoSEQ multiplex PCR; TCRdb stores just in-frame clones and leaves some out. The sample records some 150,000 clones, about three fifths being singletons. The chain joins TRBV6-6 to TRBJ2-7, with 12 bases identical to TRBD1. The sample taken for sequencing was PBMCs. This clonotype was obtained from a woman aged 30 to 39 in good health and CMV-seropositive. The CDR3 is CASREIGTGGLEQYF. The DNA of the CDR3 is TGTGCCAGCAGAGAGATCGGGACAGGGGGCCTCGAGCAGTACTTC.